Following are 7 T cell receptor beta chains from one sample sequenced in a study of T-cell reconstitution after alpha-beta-depleted transplantation in children. The TCRbeta library incorporated unique molecular identifiers. TCRdb re-derived calls from the PCR reads in MiXCR, one entry per CDR3 protein. Of 440,000 or so distinct CDR3 sequences detected, roughly two fifths appear once; the ten largest clones hold 25% to 30%. The starting material was PBMCs, obtained before TCRalphabeta/CD19-depleted stem cell transplant. The receptors derive from a girl aged 2 to 10 with aplastic anemia, due to receive a stem cell transplant.

There are many counts of this clonotype. This sequence joins TRBV5-1 and TRBJ1-1, with no clear D. This CDR3 contains 11 residues. The V gene lost 5 bases and the J gene lost 0 bases, with 2 bases spanning the gap. Germline loops: CDR1 SGHRS, CDR2 YFSETQ. The CDR3 loop is CASRMNTEAFF. The CDR3 nucleotides read TGCGCCAGCAGGATGAACACTGAAGCTTTCTTT.

The gene calls are TRBV28 and TRBJ2-1, with 16 bases that match TRBD2. The CDR3 spans 17 residues. Germline values: CDR1 MDHEN, CDR2 SYDVKM. J was trimmed by 7 bases and V by 5 bases; bases with no gene match: 8. The CDR3 region is CASSNAGTSGRGNEQFF. DNA of the CDR3: TGTGCCAGCAGTAACGCCGGGACTAGCGGGAGGGGAAATGAGCAGTTCTTC.

The chain joins TRBV11-2 to TRBJ2-7; tentatively, D is TRBD1 or TRBD2 (5 bases each). V lost 4 bases, J lost 0 bases, and 13 bases lay in between. Germline CDR1 reads SGHAT; CDR2 reads FQNNGV. This CDR3 contains 15 residues. CDR3 protein: CASSSGTEASYEQYF. CDR3 in DNA: TGTGCCAGCAGCTCCGGGACGGAAGCCTCCTACGAGCAGTACTTC.

The chain uses TRBV10-3 and TRBJ2-7; D gene unclear. The germline gives CDR1 ENHRY, CDR2 SYGVKD. Trimming took 1 base from V and 2 from J, leaving 12 bases between them. The CDR3 runs to 15 residues. The CDR3 nucleotides read TGTGCCATCAGTGAGTTGGAAGGTCCTACCTACGAGCAGTACTTC. Translated, it gives CAISELEGPTYEQYF.

The J gene is TRBJ2-1, the V gene TRBV20-1, with TRBD2 identical over 9 bases. Germline CDR1 DFQATT, CDR2 SNEGSKA (reference sequence). The CDR3 runs 15 residues. Trimming cost V 2 bases and J 6 bases; bases outside gene matches: 8. CDR3 residues: CSARPPGLAGNEQFF. CDR3 bases: TGCAGTGCTAGACCCCCGGGACTAGCTGGCAATGAGCAGTTCTTC.

CDR3 in DNA: TGCAGTGCTAGGGAAGGGGTACAGGGGACCTATGGCTACACCTTC. Its translation: CSAREGVQGTYGYTF. The chain is built from TRBV20-1 and TRBJ1-2; 7 nucleotides match TRBD1. J lost 4 bases, V lost 3 bases, and 11 bases had no gene match. CDR3 length: 15 amino acids. CDR1 and CDR2 from the germline V gene are DFQATT and SNEGSKA (reference sequence).

This clonotype was seen repeatedly, ten times or more. The chain recombines TRBV5-1 with TRBJ2-7; D is perhaps TRBD2 (7 bases). The CDR3 sequence is 15 residues long. Trimming cost V 5 bases and J 7 bases, with 22 bases left between them. From germline, CDR1 is SGHRS and CDR2 YFSETQ. The CDR3 region has the DNA TGCGCCAGCAGAAACCCGGGGGGCGCGTCGGAAGAGCAGTACTTC. As protein: CASRNPGGASEEQYF.